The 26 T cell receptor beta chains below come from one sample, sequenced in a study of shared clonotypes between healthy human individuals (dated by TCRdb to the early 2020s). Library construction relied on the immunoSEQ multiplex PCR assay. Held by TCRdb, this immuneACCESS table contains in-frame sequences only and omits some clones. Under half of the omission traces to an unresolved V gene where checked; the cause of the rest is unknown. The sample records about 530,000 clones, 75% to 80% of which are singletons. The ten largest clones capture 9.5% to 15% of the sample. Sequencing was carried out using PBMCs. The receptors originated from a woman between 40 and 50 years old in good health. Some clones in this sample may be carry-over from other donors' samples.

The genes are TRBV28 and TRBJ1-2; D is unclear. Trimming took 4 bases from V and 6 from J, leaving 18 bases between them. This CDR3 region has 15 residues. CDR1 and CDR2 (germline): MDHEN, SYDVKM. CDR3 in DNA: TGTGCCAGCAGTTCTCGGACTGTTCTTATTAATGGCTACACCTTC. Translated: CASSSRTVLINGYTF.

The chain's CDR3 is CASSPRRTSGNTGELFF. DNA for the CDR3: TGTGCCAGCAGCCCACGACGGACTAGCGGGAACACCGGGGAGCTGTTTTTT. The J gene is TRBJ2-2, the V gene TRBV7-2; the match to TRBD2 covers 10 bases. The ends lost 5 bases at V and 1 base at J; junction bases unmatched: 7. CDR3 length equals 17 residues. The V gene's germline CDR1 is SGHTA and CDR2 FQGNSA.

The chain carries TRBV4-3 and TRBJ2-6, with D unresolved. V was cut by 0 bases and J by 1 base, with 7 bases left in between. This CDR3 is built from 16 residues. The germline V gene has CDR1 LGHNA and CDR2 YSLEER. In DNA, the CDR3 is TGCGCCAGCAGCCAAGATCTCCGTTCTGGGGCCAACGTCCTGACTTTC. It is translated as CASSQDLRSGANVLTF.

This CDR3 reads CASSTGLASSYEQYF. CDR3 coding DNA: TGTGCCAGCAGCACGGGACTAGCGTCCTCCTACGAGCAGTACTTC. This chain joins TRBV5-4 and TRBJ2-7, with 10 bases aligning to TRBD2. The CDR3 length is 15 residues. Germline V gene sequence: CDR1 SGHNT, CDR2 YYREEE (reference sequence). The ends lost 4 bases at V and 0 bases at J; junction bases unmatched: 4.

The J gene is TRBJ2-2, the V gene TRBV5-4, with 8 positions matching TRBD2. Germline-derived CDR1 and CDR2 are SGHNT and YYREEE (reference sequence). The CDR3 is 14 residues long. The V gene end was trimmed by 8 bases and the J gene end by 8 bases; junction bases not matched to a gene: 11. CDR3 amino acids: CASVSGSSPGELFF. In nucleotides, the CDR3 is TGTGCCAGTGTAAGCGGGAGTTCCCCTGGGGAGCTGTTTTTT.

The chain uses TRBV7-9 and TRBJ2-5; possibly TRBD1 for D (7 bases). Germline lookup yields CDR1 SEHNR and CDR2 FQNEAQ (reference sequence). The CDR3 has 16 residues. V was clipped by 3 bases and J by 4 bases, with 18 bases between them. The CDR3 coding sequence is TGTGCCAGCAGCTTCTGGGCAGGGGGGACCTTAGAGACCCAGTACTTC. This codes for CASSFWAGGTLETQYF.

CDR3 amino acids: CASSDSISDRYGYTF. CDR3 coding DNA: TGTGCCAGCAGTGACTCCATCTCCGACAGATATGGCTACACCTTC. This chain uses TRBV6-4 with TRBJ1-2; weak D call: TRBD1 (5 bases). The length of the CDR3 is 15 residues. V gave up 0 bases and J gave up 5 bases, with 13 bases separating them. The germline V gene encodes CDR1 MRHNA and CDR2 SNTAGT.

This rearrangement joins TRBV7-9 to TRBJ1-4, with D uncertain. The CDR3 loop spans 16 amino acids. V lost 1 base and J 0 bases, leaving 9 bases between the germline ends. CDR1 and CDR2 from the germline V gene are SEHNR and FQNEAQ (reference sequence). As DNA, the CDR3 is TGTGCCAGCAGCTTAGAGAAGAGTACAACTAATGAAAAACTGTTTTTT. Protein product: CASSLEKSTTNEKLFF.

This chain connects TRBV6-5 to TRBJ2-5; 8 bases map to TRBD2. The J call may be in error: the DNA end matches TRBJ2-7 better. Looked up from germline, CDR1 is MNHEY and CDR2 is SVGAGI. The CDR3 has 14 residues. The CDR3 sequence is CASKPGLGGHEQYF. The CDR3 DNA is TGTGCCAGCAAACCGGGACTAGGTGGGCACGAGCAGTACTTC.

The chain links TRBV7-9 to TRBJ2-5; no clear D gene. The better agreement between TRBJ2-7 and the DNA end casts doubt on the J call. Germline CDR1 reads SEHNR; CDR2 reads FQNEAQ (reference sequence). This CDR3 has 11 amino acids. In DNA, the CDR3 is TGTGCCAGCAGCGCGGCTTACGAGCAGTACTTC. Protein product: CASSAAYEQYF.

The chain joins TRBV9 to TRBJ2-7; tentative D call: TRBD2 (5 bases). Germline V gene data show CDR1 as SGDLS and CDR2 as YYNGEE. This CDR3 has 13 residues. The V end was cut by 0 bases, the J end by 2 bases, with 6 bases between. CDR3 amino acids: CASSVAGTYEQYF. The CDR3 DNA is TGTGCCAGCAGCGTAGCGGGGACCTACGAGCAGTACTTC.

CDR3 sequence reads: CASSRWTKNTGELFF. The CDR3 coding sequence is TGTGCCAGCAGCCGATGGACCAAGAACACCGGGGAGCTGTTTTTT. The gene calls are TRBV7-8 and TRBJ2-2; D gene ambiguous. Trimming removed 5 bases from V and 1 base from J, with 11 bases in between. The V gene's germline CDR1 is SGHVS and CDR2 FQNEAQ. The CDR3 length is 15 residues.

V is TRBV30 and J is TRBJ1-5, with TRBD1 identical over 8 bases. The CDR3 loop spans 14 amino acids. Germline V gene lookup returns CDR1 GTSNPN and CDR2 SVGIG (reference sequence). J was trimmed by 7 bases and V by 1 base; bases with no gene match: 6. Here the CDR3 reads CAWSGTGGNQPQHF. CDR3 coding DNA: TGTGCCTGGAGTGGAACAGGGGGTAACCAGCCCCAGCATTTT. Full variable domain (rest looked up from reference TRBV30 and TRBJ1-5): SQTIHQWPATLVQPVGSPLSLECTVEGTSNPNLYWYRQAAGRGLQLLFYSVGIGQISSEVPQNLSASRPQDRQFILSSKKLLLSDSGFYLCAWSGTGGNQPQHFGDGTRLSIL.

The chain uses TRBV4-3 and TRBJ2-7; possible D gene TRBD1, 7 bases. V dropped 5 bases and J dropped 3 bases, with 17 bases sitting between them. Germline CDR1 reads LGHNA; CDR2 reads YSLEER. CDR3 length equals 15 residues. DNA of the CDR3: TGCGCCAGCAGCAAAGGGGGCGGAGGGGGCTACGAGCAGTACTTC. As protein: CASSKGGGGGYEQYF.

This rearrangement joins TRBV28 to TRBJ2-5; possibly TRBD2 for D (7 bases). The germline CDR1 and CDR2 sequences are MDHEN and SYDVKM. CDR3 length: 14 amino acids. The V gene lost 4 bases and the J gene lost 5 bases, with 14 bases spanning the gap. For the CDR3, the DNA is TGTGCCAGCAGTTCCAGCGAGGGGGGGGAGACCCAGTACTTC. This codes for CASSSSEGGETQYF.

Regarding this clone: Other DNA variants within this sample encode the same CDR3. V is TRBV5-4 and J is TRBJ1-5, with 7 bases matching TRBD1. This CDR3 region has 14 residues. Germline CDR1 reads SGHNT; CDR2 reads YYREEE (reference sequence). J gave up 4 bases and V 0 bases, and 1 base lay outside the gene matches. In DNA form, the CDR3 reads TGTGCCAGCAGCTTGGACAGGGGAAATCAGCCCCAGCATTTT. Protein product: CASSLDRGNQPQHF.

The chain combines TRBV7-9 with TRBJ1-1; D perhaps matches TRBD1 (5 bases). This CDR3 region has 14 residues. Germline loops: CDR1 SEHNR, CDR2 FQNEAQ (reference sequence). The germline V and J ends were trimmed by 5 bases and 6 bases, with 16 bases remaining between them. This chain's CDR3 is CASSQSQGVAEAFF. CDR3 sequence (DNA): TGTGCCAGCAGCCAGTCGCAGGGTGTCGCTGAAGCTTTCTTT.

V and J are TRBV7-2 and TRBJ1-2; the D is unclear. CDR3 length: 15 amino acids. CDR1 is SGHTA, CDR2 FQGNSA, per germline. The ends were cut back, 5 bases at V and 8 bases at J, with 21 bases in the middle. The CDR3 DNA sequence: TGTGCCAGCAGCCGACGAGGCGGAGGAGGCGAGGGCTACACCTTC. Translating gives CASSRRGGGGEGYTF.

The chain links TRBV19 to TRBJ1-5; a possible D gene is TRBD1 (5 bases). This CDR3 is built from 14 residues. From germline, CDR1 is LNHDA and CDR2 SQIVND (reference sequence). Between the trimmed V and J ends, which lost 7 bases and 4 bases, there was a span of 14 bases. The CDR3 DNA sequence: TGTGCCAGTACCTCGGGACGGTATAATCAGCCCCAGCATTTT. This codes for CASTSGRYNQPQHF.

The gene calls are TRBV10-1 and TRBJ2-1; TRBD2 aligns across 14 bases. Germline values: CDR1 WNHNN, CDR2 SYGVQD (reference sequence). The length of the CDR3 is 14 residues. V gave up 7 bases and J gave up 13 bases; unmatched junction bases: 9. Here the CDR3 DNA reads TGCGCCAGCAACCCGGGACTAGCGGGAGACGACCAGTTCTTC. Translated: CASNPGLAGDDQFF.

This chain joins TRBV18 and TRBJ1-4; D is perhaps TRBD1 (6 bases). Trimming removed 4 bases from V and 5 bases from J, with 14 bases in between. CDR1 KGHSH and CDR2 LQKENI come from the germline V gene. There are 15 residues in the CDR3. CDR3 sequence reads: CASSRPGASNEKLFF. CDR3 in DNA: TGTGCCAGCTCACGACCAGGGGCATCGAATGAAAAACTGTTTTTT. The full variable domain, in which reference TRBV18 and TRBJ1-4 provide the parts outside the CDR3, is NAGVMQNPRHLVRRRGQEARLRCSPMKGHSHVYWYRQLPEEGLKFMVYLQKENIIDESGMPKERFSAEFPKEGPSILRIQQVVRGDSAAYFCASSRPGASNEKLFFGSGTQLSVL.

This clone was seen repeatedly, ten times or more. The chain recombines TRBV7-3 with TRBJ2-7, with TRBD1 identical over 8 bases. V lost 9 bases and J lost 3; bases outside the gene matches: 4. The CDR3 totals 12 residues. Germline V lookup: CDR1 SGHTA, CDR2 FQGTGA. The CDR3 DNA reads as TGTGCCAGACAGGGGGAGGACTACGAGCAGTACTTC. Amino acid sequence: CARQGEDYEQYF.

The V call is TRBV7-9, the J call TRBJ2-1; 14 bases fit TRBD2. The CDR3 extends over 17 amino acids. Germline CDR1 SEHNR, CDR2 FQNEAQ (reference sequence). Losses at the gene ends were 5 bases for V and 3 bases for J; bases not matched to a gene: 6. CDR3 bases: TGTGCCAGCAGCATAAACGGACTAGCGGGAGGCTACAATGAGCAGTTCTTC. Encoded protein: CASSINGLAGGYNEQFF.

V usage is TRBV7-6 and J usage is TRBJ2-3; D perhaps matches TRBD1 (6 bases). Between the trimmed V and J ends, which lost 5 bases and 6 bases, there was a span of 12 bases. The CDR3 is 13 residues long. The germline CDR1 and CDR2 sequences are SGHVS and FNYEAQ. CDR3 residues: CASSAGQQDTQYF. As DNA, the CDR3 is TGTGCCAGCAGCGCCGGACAGCAGGATACGCAGTATTTT.

The CDR3 here is CASSSQGANYGYTF. DNA of the CDR3: TGTGCCAGCAGCTCACAGGGGGCTAACTATGGCTACACCTTC. The rearrangement links TRBV7-2 to TRBJ1-2, with 8 bases fitting TRBD1. The V gene's germline CDR1 is SGHTA and CDR2 FQGNSA. V gave up 4 bases and J gave up 0 bases; unmatched junction bases: 1. This CDR3 region has 14 residues.

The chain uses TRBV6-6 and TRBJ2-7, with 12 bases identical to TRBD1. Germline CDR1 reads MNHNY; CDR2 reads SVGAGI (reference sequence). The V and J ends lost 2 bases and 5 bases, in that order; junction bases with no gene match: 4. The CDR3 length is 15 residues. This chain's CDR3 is CASSYGTGGRDEQYF. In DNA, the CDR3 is TGTGCCAGCAGTTACGGGACAGGGGGCCGCGACGAGCAGTACTTC.